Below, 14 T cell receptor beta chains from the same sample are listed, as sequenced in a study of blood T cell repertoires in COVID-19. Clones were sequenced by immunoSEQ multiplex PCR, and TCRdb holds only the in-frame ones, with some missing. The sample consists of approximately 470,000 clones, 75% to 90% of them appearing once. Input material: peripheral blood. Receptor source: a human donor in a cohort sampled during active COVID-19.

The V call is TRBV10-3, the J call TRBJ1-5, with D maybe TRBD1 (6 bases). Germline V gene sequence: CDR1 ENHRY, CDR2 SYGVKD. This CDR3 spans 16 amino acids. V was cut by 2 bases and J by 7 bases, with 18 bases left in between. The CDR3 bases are TGTGCCATCAGTGAGGAGGTAGGGGGTCCCCACCAGCCCCAGCATTTT. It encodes CAISEEVGGPHQPQHF.

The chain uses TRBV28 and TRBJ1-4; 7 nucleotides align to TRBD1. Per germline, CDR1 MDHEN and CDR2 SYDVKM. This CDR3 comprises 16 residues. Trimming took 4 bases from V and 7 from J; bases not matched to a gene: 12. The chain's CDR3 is CASSYSMGRGTEKLFF. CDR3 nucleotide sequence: TGTGCCAGCAGTTACTCGATGGGCAGGGGGACTGAAAAACTGTTTTTT.

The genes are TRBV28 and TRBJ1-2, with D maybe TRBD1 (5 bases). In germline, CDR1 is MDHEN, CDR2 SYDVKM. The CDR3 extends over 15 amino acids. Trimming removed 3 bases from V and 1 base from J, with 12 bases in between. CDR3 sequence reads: CASSFPAGNNYGYTF. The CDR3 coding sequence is TGTGCCAGCAGTTTCCCCGCAGGGAATAACTATGGCTACACCTTC.

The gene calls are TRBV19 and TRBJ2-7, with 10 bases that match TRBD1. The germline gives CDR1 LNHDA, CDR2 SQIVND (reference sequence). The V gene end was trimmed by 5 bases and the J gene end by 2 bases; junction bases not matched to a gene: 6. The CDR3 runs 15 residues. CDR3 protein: CASSPTGGFTYEQYF. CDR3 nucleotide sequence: TGTGCCAGTAGTCCGACAGGGGGCTTTACCTACGAGCAGTACTTC.

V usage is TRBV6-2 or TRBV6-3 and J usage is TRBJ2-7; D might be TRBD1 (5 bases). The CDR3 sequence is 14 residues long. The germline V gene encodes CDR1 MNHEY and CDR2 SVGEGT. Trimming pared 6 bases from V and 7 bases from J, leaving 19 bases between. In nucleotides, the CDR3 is TGTGCCAGCAGCTTGACAGAGCTGTTTGAGGAGCAGTACTTC. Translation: CASSLTELFEEQYF.

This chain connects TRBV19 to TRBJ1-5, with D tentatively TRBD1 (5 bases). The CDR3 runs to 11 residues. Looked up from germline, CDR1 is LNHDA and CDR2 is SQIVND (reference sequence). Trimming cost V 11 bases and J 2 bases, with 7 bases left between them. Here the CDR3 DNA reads TGTGCCTCGGGGGGCAATCAGCCCCAGCATTTT. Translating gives CASGGNQPQHF.

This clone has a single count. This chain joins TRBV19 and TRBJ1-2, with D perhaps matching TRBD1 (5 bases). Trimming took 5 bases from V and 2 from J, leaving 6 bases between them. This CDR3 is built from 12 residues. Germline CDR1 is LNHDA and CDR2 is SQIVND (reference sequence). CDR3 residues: CASSPGNYGYTF. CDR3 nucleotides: TGTGCCAGTAGTCCAGGGAACTATGGCTACACCTTC.

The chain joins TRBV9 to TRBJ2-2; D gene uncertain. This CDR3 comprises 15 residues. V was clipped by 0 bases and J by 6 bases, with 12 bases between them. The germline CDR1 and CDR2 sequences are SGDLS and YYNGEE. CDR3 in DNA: TGTGCCAGCAGCGTAGTGGCGGATAGTCCCGGGGAGCTGTTTTTT. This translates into CASSVVADSPGELFF.

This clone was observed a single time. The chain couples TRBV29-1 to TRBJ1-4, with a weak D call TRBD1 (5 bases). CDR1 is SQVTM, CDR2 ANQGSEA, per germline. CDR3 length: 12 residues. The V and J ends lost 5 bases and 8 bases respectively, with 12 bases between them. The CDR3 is CSVLTEAEKLFF. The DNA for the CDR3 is TGCAGCGTTTTGACAGAGGCGGAAAAACTGTTTTTT. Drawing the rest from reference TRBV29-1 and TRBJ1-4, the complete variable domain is SAVISQKPSRDICQRGTSLTIQCQVDSQVTMMFWYRQQPGQSLTLIATANQGSEATYESGFVIDKFPISRPNLTFSTLTVSNMSPEDSSIYLCSVLTEAEKLFFGSGTQLSVL.

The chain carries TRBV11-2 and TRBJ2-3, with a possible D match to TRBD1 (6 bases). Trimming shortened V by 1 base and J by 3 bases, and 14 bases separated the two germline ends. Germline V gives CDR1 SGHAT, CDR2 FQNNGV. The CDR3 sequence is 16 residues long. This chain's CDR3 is CASSLVRTVRTDTQYF. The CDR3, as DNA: TGTGCCAGCAGCTTAGTTCGGACAGTTCGAACAGATACGCAGTATTTT. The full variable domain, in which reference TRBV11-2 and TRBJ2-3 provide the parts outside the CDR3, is EAGVAQSPRYKIIEKRQSVAFWCNPISGHATLYWYQQILGQGPKLLIQFQNNGVVDDSQLPKDRFSAERLKGVDSTLKIQPAKLEDSAVYLCASSLVRTVRTDTQYFGPGTRLTVL.

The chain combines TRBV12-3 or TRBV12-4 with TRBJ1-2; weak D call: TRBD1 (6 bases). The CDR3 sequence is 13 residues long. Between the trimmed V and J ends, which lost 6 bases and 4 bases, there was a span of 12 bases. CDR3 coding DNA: TGTGCCAGCAGGGGAGGGGGGGGCTATGGCTACACCTTC. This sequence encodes CASRGGGGYGYTF.

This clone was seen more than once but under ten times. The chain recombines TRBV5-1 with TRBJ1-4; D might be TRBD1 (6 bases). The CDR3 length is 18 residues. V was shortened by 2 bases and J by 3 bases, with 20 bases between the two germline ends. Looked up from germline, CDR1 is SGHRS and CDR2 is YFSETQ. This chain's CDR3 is CASSFDWGQARSNEKLFF. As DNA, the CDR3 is TGCGCCAGCAGCTTCGACTGGGGGCAGGCACGTTCTAATGAAAAACTGTTTTTT.

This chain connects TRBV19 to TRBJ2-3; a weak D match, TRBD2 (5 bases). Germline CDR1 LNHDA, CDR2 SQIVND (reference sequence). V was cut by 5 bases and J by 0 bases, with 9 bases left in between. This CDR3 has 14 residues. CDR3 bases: TGTGCCAGTAGTGAGGGCCCTAGCACAGATACGCAGTATTTT. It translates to CASSEGPSTDTQYF.

CDR3: CASSFFPGRYGYTF. CDR3 sequence (DNA): TGTGCCAGCAGTTTTTTCCCGGGGAGGTATGGCTACACCTTC. V gene TRBV28 combines with J gene TRBJ1-2; D call uncertain. V was trimmed by 3 bases and J by 5 bases, leaving 13 bases between them. Germline lookup yields CDR1 MDHEN and CDR2 SYDVKM. CDR3 length equals 14 residues.